The rows below give T cell receptor beta chains drawn from one sample of a study of neoadjuvant anti-PD-1 for oral cavity cancer. TCRdb's copy holds only in-frame clones and misses some; the assay was immunoSEQ multiplex PCR. The table has 72,000 or so clones, roughly nine tenths seen once; the top ten hold around 3%. Sequenced here: PBMCs, sampled after nivolumab (anti-PD-1) treatment. Receptors originate from a person between 35 and 79 years old with oral cavity squamous cell carcinoma. Both conserved end residues are trimmed from each CDR3. D genes are given only for firm matches.

D gene | J gene | V gene | CDR3 protein
NA | TRBJ2-1 | TRBV7-8 | ASSYGTDNEQF
TRBD1 | TRBJ1-1 | TRBV6-6 | ASRHQDRRNTEAF
TRBD2 | TRBJ2-3 | TRBV9 | ASSVSSPRTSGGLSTDTQY
TRBD2 | TRBJ2-7 | TRBV6-5 | ASSYPGLGFYEQY
NA | TRBJ2-7 | TRBV4-1 | ASSPPGGPHYEQY
TRBD2 | TRBJ2-7 | TRBV5-6 | ASSLFGSGEHYEQY
TRBD1 | TRBJ2-4 | TRBV6-5 | ASSYSTGGGNIQY
TRBD1 | TRBJ1-2 | TRBV7-9 | ASSPDRAGVNYGYT
NA | TRBJ1-3 | TRBV29-1 | SVEYGSSGNTIY
NA | TRBJ1-2 | TRBV9 | ASSPDGNYGYT
NA | TRBJ1-4 | TRBV5-1 | ASADRRPTNEKLF
TRBD1 | TRBJ1-2 | TRBV6-1 | ASSEDPTGGYGYT
TRBD2 | TRBJ2-3 | TRBV9 | ASSVDGRVTDTQY